This T cell receptor (beta chain) derives from a study of T-cell reconstitution after alpha-beta-depleted transplantation in children. This clonotype came up many times. It was with unique molecular identifiers that the TCRbeta library was prepared. TCRdb re-derived calls from the PCR reads in MiXCR, one entry per CDR3 protein. This repertoire shows approximately 240,000 distinct CDR3 sequences, approximately 9% found once; its top ten account for less than 8%. Here the sequenced sample was PBMCs from the stem cell graft donor, taken from the stem cell graft. The clonotype originates from a human donor who donated a stem cell graft to a child with acute lymphoblastic leukemia.

CDR3 sequence reads: CSAPRLAEGETQYF. The CDR3 DNA sequence: TGCAGTGCTCCACGACTAGCGGAGGGAGAGACCCAGTACTTC. The chain recombines TRBV20-1 with TRBJ2-5; 9 bases are a match to TRBD2. The length of the CDR3 is 14 residues. After removal of 5 bases from V and 4 bases from J, the junction contained 8 bases not matched to a gene. Germline CDR1 is DFQATT and CDR2 is SNEGSKA (reference sequence).